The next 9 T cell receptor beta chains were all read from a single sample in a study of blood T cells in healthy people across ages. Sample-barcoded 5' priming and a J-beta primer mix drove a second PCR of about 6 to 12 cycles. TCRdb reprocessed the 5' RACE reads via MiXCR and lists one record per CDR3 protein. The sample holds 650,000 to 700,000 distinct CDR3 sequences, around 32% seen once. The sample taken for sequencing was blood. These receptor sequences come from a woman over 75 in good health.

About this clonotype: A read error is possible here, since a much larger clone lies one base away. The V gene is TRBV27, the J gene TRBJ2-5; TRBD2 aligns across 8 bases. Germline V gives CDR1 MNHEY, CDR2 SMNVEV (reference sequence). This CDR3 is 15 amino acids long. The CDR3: CTSSSGGAYQETRYF. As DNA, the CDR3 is TGTACCAGCAGTTCGGGGGGGGCGTACCAAGAGACCCGGTACTTC.

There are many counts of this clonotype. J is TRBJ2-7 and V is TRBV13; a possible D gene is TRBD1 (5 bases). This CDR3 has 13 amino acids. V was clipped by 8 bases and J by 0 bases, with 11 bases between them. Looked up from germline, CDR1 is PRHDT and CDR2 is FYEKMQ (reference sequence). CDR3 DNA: TGTGCCAGCTTTTTAAGGGGCTCCTACGAGCAGTACTTC. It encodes CASFLRGSYEQYF.

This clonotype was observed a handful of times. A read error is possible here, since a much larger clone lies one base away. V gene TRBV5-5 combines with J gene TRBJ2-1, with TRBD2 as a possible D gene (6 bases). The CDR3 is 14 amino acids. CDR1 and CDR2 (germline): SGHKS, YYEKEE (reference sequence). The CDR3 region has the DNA TGTGCCAGCAGCCACCAGGAGGGTCGCAATGGGCAGTTCTTC. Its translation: CASSHQEGRNGQFF. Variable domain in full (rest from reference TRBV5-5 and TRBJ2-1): DAGVTQSPTHLIKTRGQQVTLRCSPISGHKSVSWYQQVLGQGPQFIFQYYEKEERGRGNFPDRFSARQFPNYSSELNVNALLLGDSALYLCASSHQEGRNGQFFGPGTRLTVL.

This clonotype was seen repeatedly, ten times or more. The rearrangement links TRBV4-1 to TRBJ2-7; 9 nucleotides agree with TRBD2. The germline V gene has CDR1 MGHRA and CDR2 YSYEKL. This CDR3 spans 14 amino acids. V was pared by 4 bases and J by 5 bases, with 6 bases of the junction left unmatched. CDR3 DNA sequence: TGCGCCAGCAGCCCAAGGGGACTAGCTAACGAGCAGTACTTC. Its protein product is CASSPRGLANEQYF.

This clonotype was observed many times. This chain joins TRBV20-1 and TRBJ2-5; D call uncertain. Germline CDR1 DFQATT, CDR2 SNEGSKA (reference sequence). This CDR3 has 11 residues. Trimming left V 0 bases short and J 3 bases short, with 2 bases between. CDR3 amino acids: CSARDKETQYF. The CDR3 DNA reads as TGCAGTGCTAGAGACAAAGAGACCCAGTACTTC.

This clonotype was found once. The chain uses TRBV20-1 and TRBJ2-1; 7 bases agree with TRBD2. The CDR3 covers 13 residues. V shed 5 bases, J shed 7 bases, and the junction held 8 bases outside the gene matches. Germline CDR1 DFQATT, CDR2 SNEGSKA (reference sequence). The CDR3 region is CSAQTGLNNEQFF. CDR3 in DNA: TGCAGTGCTCAAACGGGACTAAATAATGAGCAGTTCTTC.

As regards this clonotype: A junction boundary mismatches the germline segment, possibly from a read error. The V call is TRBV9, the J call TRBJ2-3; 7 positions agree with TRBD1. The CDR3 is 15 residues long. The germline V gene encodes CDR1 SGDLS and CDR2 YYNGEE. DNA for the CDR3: TGTGCCAGCAGCGTAACAGGGGTCGGCACAGATGCGCAGTATTTT. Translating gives CASSVTGVGTDAQYF.

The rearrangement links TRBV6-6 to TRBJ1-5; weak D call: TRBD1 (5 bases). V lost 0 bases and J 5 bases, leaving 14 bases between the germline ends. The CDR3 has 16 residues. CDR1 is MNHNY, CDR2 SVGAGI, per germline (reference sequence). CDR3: CASSYSGRQSDQPQHF. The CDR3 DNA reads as TGTGCCAGCAGTTACTCGGGGCGGCAAAGTGATCAGCCCCAGCATTTT.

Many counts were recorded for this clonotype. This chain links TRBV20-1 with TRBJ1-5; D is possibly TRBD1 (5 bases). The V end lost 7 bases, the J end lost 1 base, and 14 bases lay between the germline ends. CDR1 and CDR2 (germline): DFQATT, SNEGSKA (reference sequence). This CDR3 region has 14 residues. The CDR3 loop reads CSVGGRDSNQPQHF. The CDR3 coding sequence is TGCAGTGTCGGGGGGAGGGACAGCAATCAGCCCCAGCATTTT.